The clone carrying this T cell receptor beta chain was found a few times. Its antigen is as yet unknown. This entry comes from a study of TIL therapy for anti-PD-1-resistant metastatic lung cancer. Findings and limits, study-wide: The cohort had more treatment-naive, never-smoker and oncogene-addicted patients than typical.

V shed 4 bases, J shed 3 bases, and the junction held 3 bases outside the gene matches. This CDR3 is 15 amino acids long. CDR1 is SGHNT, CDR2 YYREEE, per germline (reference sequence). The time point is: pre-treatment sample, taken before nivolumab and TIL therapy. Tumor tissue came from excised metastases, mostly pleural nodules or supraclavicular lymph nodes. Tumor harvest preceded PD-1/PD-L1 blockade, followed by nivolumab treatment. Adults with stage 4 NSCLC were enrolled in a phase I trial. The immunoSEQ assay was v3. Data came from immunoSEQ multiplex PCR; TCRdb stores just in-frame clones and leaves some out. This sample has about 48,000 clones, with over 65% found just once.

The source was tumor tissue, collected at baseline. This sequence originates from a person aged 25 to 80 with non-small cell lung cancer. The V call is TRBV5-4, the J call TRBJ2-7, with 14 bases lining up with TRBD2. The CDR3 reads CASSEGLAGVYEQYF. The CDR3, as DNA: TGTGCCAGCAGCGAGGGACTAGCGGGAGTCTACGAGCAGTACTTC.